This TCR beta chain was captured by sequencing in a study of cytomegalovirus exposure and HLA in healthy donors. Study at large: One earlier analysis, a look at some 180 million T cells, found about 110 million unique TCR beta sequences. HLA-typed donors were the source of about 85 million unique TCRs held in an early data release.

Trimming took 0 bases from V and 2 from J, leaving 13 bases between them. The germline gives CDR1 SGHAT, CDR2 FQNNGV. The CDR3 length is 16 residues. Regarding the study as a whole: A later analysis associated about 18,000 TCR beta sequences with HLA alleles at a 0.05 false discovery rate. Testing in vitro showed a few CMV-associated chains specific for CMV antigens.

PCR employed 60 Vbeta and 13 Jbeta primers. Sequenced by immunoSEQ multiplex PCR; TCRdb stores in-frame clones only, minus some. The table shows around 110,000 clones, with roughly three quarters occurring only once. This clone has more than one count but fewer than ten. Its target is not known. The chain recombines TRBV11-2 with TRBJ1-1; no firm D call. The clonotype was recovered from a man aged 18 to 35 in good health and CMV-seronegative. Sequenced input: PBMCs. The DNA of the CDR3 is TGTGCCAGCAGCTTAGAGGCAGGCCCAAGAAACACTGAAGCTTTCTTT. It translates to CASSLEAGPRNTEAFF. Drawing the rest from reference TRBV11-2 and TRBJ1-1, the complete variable domain is EAGVAQSPRYKIIEKRQSVAFWCNPISGHATLYWYQQILGQGPKLLIQFQNNGVVDDSQLPKDRFSAERLKGVDSTLKIQPAKLEDSAVYLCASSLEAGPRNTEAFFGQGTRLTVV.